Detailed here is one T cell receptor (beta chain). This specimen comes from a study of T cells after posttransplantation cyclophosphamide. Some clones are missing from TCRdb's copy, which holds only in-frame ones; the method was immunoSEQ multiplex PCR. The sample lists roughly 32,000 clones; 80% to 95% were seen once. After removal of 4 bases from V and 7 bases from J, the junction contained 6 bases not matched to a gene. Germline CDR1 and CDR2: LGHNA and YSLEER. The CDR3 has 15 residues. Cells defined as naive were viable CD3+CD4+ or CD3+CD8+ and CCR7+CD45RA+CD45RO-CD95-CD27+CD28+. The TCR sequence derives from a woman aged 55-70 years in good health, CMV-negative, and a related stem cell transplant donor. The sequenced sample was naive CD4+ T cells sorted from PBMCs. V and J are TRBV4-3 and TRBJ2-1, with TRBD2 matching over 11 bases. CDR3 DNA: TGCGCCAGCAGCCTTAGCGGGGGGGCGGGGAATGAGCAGTTCTTC. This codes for CASSLSGGAGNEQFF.